The clone carrying this T cell receptor beta chain was detected once. The source of the sample is a study of T cell changes during pregnancy in multiple sclerosis. The CDR3 has 16 residues. The V and J ends lost 1 base and 10 bases, in that order; junction bases with no gene match: 7. The germline gives CDR1 KGHSH, CDR2 LQKENI. Assay: immunoSEQ multiplex PCR; the TCRdb copy retains only in-frame clones and omits some. Here the sample spans around 95,000 clones, over 80% being singletons. The receptor comes from a female donor with multiple sclerosis, enrolled in a pregnancy study. Sequenced here: peripheral blood, sampled after pregnancy. The chain recombines TRBV18 with TRBJ1-6, with TRBD1 matching over 10 bases. CDR3 coding DNA: TGTGCCAGCTCACCACTGGAGACAGGGGGCGAATCACCCCTCCACTTT. This gives the protein CASSPLETGGESPLHF.